One and the same sample provided the 31 T cell receptor beta chains below, sequenced in a study of cytomegalovirus exposure and HLA in healthy donors. With 60 Vbeta and 13 Jbeta primers, the PCR was carried out. Here immunoSEQ multiplex PCR was the method, and the copy in TCRdb shows in-frame clones only, minus some. The sample yields 150,000 to 200,000 clones, roughly 80% seen once. Sequenced material: PBMCs. All receptors derive from a male donor in good health and CMV-seropositive.

The CDR3 region has the DNA TGTGCCAGCAGCGTCGGAGCGACTAGCGGGAGCTACGAGCAGTACTTC. This codes for CASSVGATSGSYEQYF. This chain uses TRBV9 with TRBJ2-5, with TRBD2 matching 12 bases. The J call is uncertain, as TRBJ2-7 better fits the DNA end. The CDR3 has 16 residues. Germline V CDR1 and CDR2: SGDLS, YYNGEE.

The J gene is TRBJ2-1, the V gene TRBV21-1; the table's D call of TRBD2 was not tested on the DNA. TRBV21-1 is a recognized pseudogene. CDR3 size: 18 residues. The CDR3 protein is CASSPRAGGTLPLMKQFF. CDR3 DNA sequence: TGTGCCAGCAGCCCACGGGCGGGAGGGACTCTACCTTTAATGAAGCAGTTCTTC.

The chain uses TRBV11-3 and TRBJ2-6; 9 bases agree with TRBD1. The germline V gene encodes CDR1 SGHNT and CDR2 YENEEA. The CDR3 runs 19 residues. The ends lost 2 bases at V and 1 base at J; junction bases unmatched: 9. DNA of the CDR3: TGTGCCAGCAGCTTAAATTTGGGACAGGGAAGGTCTGGGGCCAACGTCCTGACTTTC. This encodes CASSLNLGQGRSGANVLTF. Full variable domain (missing parts from reference TRBV11-3 and TRBJ2-6): EAGVVQSPRYKIIEKKQPVAFWCNPISGHNTLYWYLQNLGQGPELLIRYENEEAVDDSQLPKDRFSAERLKGVDSTLKIQPAELGDSAVYLCASSLNLGQGRSGANVLTFGAGSRLTVL.

This clone was observed a few times. The gene calls are TRBV20-1 and TRBJ2-3, with D hard to call. Germline V gene data show CDR1 as DFQATT and CDR2 as SNEGSKA (reference sequence). This CDR3 region has 11 residues. The V and J ends lost 7 bases and 5 bases respectively, with 10 bases between them. The CDR3 nucleotides read TGCAGTGTTCATCGAGTAGATACGCAGTATTTT. It encodes CSVHRVDTQYF.

The rearrangement joins TRBV6-4 to TRBJ2-7, with 14 bases matching TRBD2. Germline CDR1 and CDR2: MRHNA and SNTAGT. V lost 3 bases, J lost 4 bases, and 2 bases stayed unmatched. The CDR3 contains 15 residues. As DNA, the CDR3 is TGTGCCAGCAGTGAAGGGACTAGCGGGAGATACGAGCAGTACTTC. This translates into CASSEGTSGRYEQYF.

This clone was seen a handful of times. V gene TRBV5-4 combines with J gene TRBJ2-1, with D tentatively TRBD2 (6 bases). Per germline, CDR1 SGHNT and CDR2 YYREEE (reference sequence). CDR3 size: 17 residues. The ends were cut back, 0 bases at V and 1 base at J, with 14 bases in the middle. CDR3 in amino acids: CASSLDPSGSSYNEQFF. In DNA, the CDR3 is TGTGCCAGCAGCTTGGACCCCTCCGGGAGTTCCTACAATGAGCAGTTCTTC.

The J gene is TRBJ2-3, the V gene TRBV30; 10 bases are shared with TRBD2. Germline CDR1 and CDR2: GTSNPN and SVGIG (reference sequence). Germline trimming cut 1 base from V and 2 bases from J; bases unmatched to any gene: 6. This CDR3 has 16 residues. The CDR3 protein is CAWSGGLARYTDTQYF. Written as DNA, the CDR3 is TGTGCCTGGAGTGGGGGACTAGCGAGGTACACAGATACGCAGTATTTT.

The rearrangement uses TRBV28 and TRBJ1-1; tentatively, D is TRBD1 (6 bases). The V and J ends lost 7 bases and 0 bases respectively, with 18 bases between them. The germline CDR1 and CDR2 sequences are MDHEN and SYDVKM. There are 16 residues in the CDR3. CDR3 DNA sequence: TGTGCCAGCAAGAGGGCAGGGGCTTACCTGAACACTGAAGCTTTCTTT. Its translation: CASKRAGAYLNTEAFF.

The chain couples TRBV5-1 to TRBJ2-7; 7 bases are shared with TRBD1. V shed 4 bases and J 9 bases; nucleotides not matched to a gene: 4. This CDR3 has 11 amino acids. The V gene's germline CDR1 is SGHRS and CDR2 YFSETQ. The DNA of the CDR3 is TGCGCCAGCAGCCCGGGGACAGCGCAGTACTTC. Translated: CASSPGTAQYF.

The V gene is TRBV7-9, the J gene TRBJ2-4, with 12 positions matching TRBD2. Germline loops: CDR1 SEHNR, CDR2 FQNEAQ (reference sequence). CDR3 length equals 16 residues. The V and J ends lost 7 bases and 6 bases, in that order; junction bases with no gene match: 10. The CDR3 is CASTLPLAGGINIQYF. CDR3 in DNA: TGTGCCAGCACCCTACCCCTAGCGGGAGGGATAAACATTCAGTACTTC.

The chain recombines TRBV5-4 with TRBJ2-1, with 12 nucleotides matching TRBD2. CDR3 size: 16 residues. Trimming cost V 2 bases and J 6 bases; bases outside gene matches: 6. Germline CDR1 SGHNT, CDR2 YYREEE (reference sequence). The CDR3: CASSLDLAGGFNEQFF. The DNA of the CDR3 is TGTGCCAGCAGCTTAGACCTAGCGGGAGGGTTCAATGAGCAGTTCTTC. The full variable domain, completed using reference TRBV5-4 and TRBJ2-1, is ETGVTQSPTHLIKTRGQQVTLRCSSQSGHNTVSWYQQALGQGPQFIFQYYREEENGRGNFPPRFSGLQFPNYSSELNVNALELDDSALYLCASSLDLAGGFNEQFFGPGTRLTVL.

V is TRBV29-1 and J is TRBJ2-5; 8 bases are a match to TRBD2. The DNA end is a closer match to TRBJ2-7, so the J assignment may be wrong. There are 14 residues in the CDR3. Per germline, CDR1 SQVTM and CDR2 ANQGSEA. CDR3 nucleotide sequence: TGCAGCGTTGGTGTAGCGGGACGATCCTACGAGCAGTACTTC. Translating it yields CSVGVAGRSYEQYF.

The chain employs TRBV5-4 and TRBJ2-5; 13 bases are a match to TRBD2. Trimming at V came to 1 base and at J to 0 bases, leaving 3 bases not matched to a gene. The CDR3 has 17 residues. Looked up from germline, CDR1 is SGHNT and CDR2 is YYREEE (reference sequence). The CDR3 DNA is TGTGCCAGCAGCTTGAAACTAGCGGGAGGGAACCAAGAGACCCAGTACTTC. Amino acid sequence: CASSLKLAGGNQETQYF.

The chain joins TRBV30 to TRBJ2-1; D gene ambiguous. V was pared by 0 bases and J by 2 bases, with 11 bases between. Germline CDR1 is GTSNPN and CDR2 is SVGIG (reference sequence). This CDR3 contains 15 residues. The chain's CDR3 is CAWSVRGATYNEQFF. The CDR3 nucleotides read TGTGCCTGGAGTGTTCGCGGCGCTACCTACAATGAGCAGTTCTTC. Filled out from reference TRBV30 and TRBJ2-1, the complete variable domain reads SQTIHQWPATLVQPVGSPLSLECTVEGTSNPNLYWYRQAAGRGLQLLFYSVGIGQISSEVPQNLSASRPQDRQFILSSKKLLLSDSGFYLCAWSVRGATYNEQFFGPGTRLTVL.

This clone was observed a single time. The chain couples TRBV29-1 to TRBJ2-1, with a possible D match to TRBD2 (6 bases). V lost 0 bases and J lost 2, with 20 bases in between. There are 18 residues in the CDR3. Per the germline V gene, CDR1 is SQVTM and CDR2 is ANQGSEA. In DNA form, the CDR3 reads TGCAGCGTTGAAGAAATCTTCAGATCCGGGACTCCCTACAATGAGCAGTTCTTC. The encoded protein is CSVEEIFRSGTPYNEQFF.

The genes are TRBV10-3 and TRBJ2-1; D unclear. CDR1 ENHRY and CDR2 SYGVKD come from the germline V gene. The CDR3 runs to 14 residues. Trimming shortened V by 7 bases and J by 0 bases, and 10 bases separated the two germline ends. The CDR3 reads CAITQTSSYNEQFF. CDR3 coding DNA: TGTGCCATCACCCAAACGAGCTCCTACAATGAGCAGTTCTTC.

The genes are TRBV7-2 and TRBJ2-7; no clear D gene. Trimming cost V 6 bases and J 7 bases, with 13 bases left between them. Germline V CDR1 and CDR2: SGHTA, FQGNSA. CDR3 size: 12 residues. This CDR3 reads CASSPVSPEQYF. The CDR3, as DNA: TGTGCCAGCAGTCCCGTTTCTCCGGAGCAGTACTTC.

V and J are TRBV7-6 and TRBJ1-2, with TRBD1 matching over 8 bases. After removal of 5 bases from V and 5 bases from J, the junction contained 16 bases not matched to a gene. This CDR3 is 17 amino acids long. Germline loops: CDR1 SGHVS, CDR2 FNYEAQ. CDR3 sequence: CASSPETGVLPFYGYTF. The CDR3 coding sequence is TGTGCCAGCAGCCCAGAGACAGGGGTCTTACCATTTTATGGCTACACCTTC.

This clone came up a few times. This rearrangement joins TRBV18 to TRBJ2-7, with D hard to call. The germline V gene encodes CDR1 KGHSH and CDR2 LQKENI. This CDR3 region has 14 residues. The V gene lost 6 bases and the J gene lost 3 bases, with 15 bases spanning the gap. The DNA of the CDR3 is TGTGCCAGCTCCCTCCCTTCCAAGAGCTACGAGCAGTACTTC. Translation gives CASSLPSKSYEQYF.

The J gene is TRBJ2-7, the V gene TRBV15; a weak D match, TRBD2 (7 bases). V was clipped by 6 bases and J by 6 bases, with 24 bases between them. This CDR3 comprises 16 residues. The V gene's germline CDR1 is LNHNV and CDR2 YYDKDF (reference sequence). The CDR3: CATSPEGDARTSEQYF. CDR3 DNA sequence: TGTGCCACCAGTCCCGAGGGGGACGCCAGGACTAGCGAGCAGTACTTC.

V is TRBV15 and J is TRBJ1-1; TRBD1 is a possible D gene (5 bases). This CDR3 is built from 14 residues. Germline V gene lookup returns CDR1 LNHNV and CDR2 YYDKDF (reference sequence). Trimming cost V 1 base and J 0 bases, with 6 bases left between them. The chain's CDR3 is CATSRGTLNTEAFF. Written as DNA, the CDR3 is TGTGCCACCAGCAGAGGGACATTGAACACTGAAGCTTTCTTT.

This chain connects TRBV15 to TRBJ1-5; D perhaps matches TRBD1 (5 bases). The CDR3 is made up of 12 amino acids. From germline, CDR1 is LNHNV and CDR2 YYDKDF (reference sequence). Trimming cost V 0 bases and J 9 bases, with 6 bases left between them. The CDR3 sequence is CATSRDGGPQHF. For the CDR3, the DNA is TGTGCCACCAGCAGAGACGGGGGGCCCCAGCATTTT.

V gene TRBV25-1 combines with J gene TRBJ1-1; maybe TRBD1 (6 bases). Germline CDR1 and CDR2: MGHDK and SYGVNS. Between the trimmed V and J ends, which lost 0 bases and 0 bases, there was a span of 8 bases. This CDR3 comprises 15 residues. The CDR3 protein is CASSEYTGMNTEAFF. The CDR3 DNA reads as TGTGCCAGCAGTGAATACACAGGGATGAACACTGAAGCTTTCTTT.

In DNA form, the CDR3 reads TGTGCCAGCAGGATACCCCAGGGGGCAGGAAACACTGAAGCTTTCTTT. This gives the protein CASRIPQGAGNTEAFF. The genes are TRBV4-2 and TRBJ1-1; 8 bases agree with TRBD1. The length of the CDR3 is 16 residues. The germline gives CDR1 LGHNA, CDR2 YNFKEQ. J lost 2 bases, V lost 6 bases, and 11 bases had no gene match.

The chain carries TRBV7-2 and TRBJ1-4; D is perhaps TRBD1 (6 bases). The CDR3 sequence is 18 residues long. The germline V gene has CDR1 SGHTA and CDR2 FQGNSA. Trimming removed 3 bases from V and 3 bases from J, with 20 bases in between. The DNA for the CDR3 is TGTGCCAGCAGCTTTGTGCAGGGGTTTGGGGTTGCTAATGAAAAACTGTTTTTT. It yields the protein CASSFVQGFGVANEKLFF.

J is TRBJ1-1 and V is TRBV6-6, with 7 bases lining up with TRBD1. The CDR3 contains 16 residues. V dropped 0 bases and J dropped 1; count of bases not matched to a gene: 5. Germline CDR1 and CDR2: MNHNY and SVGAGI (reference sequence). The CDR3 sequence is CASSYSQGLGNTEAFF. The CDR3, as DNA: TGTGCCAGCAGTTACTCACAGGGGCTGGGGAACACTGAAGCTTTCTTT.

J is TRBJ2-2 and V is TRBV5-4; 16 positions agree with TRBD2. The CDR3 is 18 residues long. Germline lookup yields CDR1 SGHNT and CDR2 YYREEE (reference sequence). The V gene end was trimmed by 4 bases and the J gene end by 4 bases; junction bases not matched to a gene: 7. Here the CDR3 DNA reads TGTGCCAGCAGCCAGGGGACTAGCGGGAGGGCCGGCACCGGGGAGCTGTTTTTT. Residues: CASSQGTSGRAGTGELFF.

The chain recombines TRBV10-3 with TRBJ1-1; D might be TRBD1 (5 bases). This CDR3 has 15 residues. CDR1 and CDR2 (germline): ENHRY, SYGVKD. V was pared by 0 bases and J by 1 base, with 9 bases between. As DNA, the CDR3 is TGTGCCATCAGTGAGTCCGGGGGAGGGAACACTGAAGCTTTCTTT. Translating it yields CAISESGGGNTEAFF.

V usage is TRBV7-2 and J usage is TRBJ2-1; 7 nucleotides agree with TRBD1. V was pared by 1 base and J by 8 bases, with 11 bases of the junction left unmatched. Germline assignment: CDR1 SGHTA and CDR2 FQGNSA. This CDR3 has 16 amino acids. CDR3 nucleotide sequence: TGTGCCAGCAGCTTAGTCCTCTGGGGGACAGACCATGAGCAGTTCTTC. This gives the protein CASSLVLWGTDHEQFF.

The sample holds a few counts of this clone. This chain links TRBV15 with TRBJ2-2; 16 bases match TRBD2. CDR1 and CDR2 (germline): LNHNV, YYDKDF (reference sequence). The CDR3 sequence is 18 residues long. V was clipped by 0 bases and J by 9 bases; unmatched bases: 7. The CDR3 loop is CATSRDAGTSGRGRELFF. As DNA, the CDR3 is TGTGCCACCAGCAGAGATGCGGGGACTAGCGGGAGGGGAAGGGAGCTGTTTTTT. Combining the CDR3 with reference TRBV15 and TRBJ2-2 gives the whole variable domain DAMVIQNPRYQVTQFGKPVTLSCSQTLNHNVMYWYQQKSSQAPKLLFHYYDKDFNNEADTPDNFQSRRPNTSFCFLDIRSPGLGDTAMYLCATSRDAGTSGRGRELFFGEGSRLTVL.

V and J are TRBV5-4 and TRBJ2-1, with TRBD1 matching over 9 bases. Trimming took 0 bases from V and 6 from J; bases not matched to a gene: 4. The germline CDR1 and CDR2 sequences are SGHNT and YYREEE (reference sequence). The CDR3 spans 15 residues. CDR3 residues: CASSLGQGGFNEQFF. In DNA, the CDR3 is TGTGCCAGCAGCTTGGGACAGGGGGGCTTCAATGAGCAGTTCTTC.